Below, 10 T cell receptor beta chains from the same sample are listed, as sequenced in a study of cytomegalovirus exposure and HLA in healthy donors. Use of 60 Vbeta and 13 Jbeta primers characterized the PCR. Method: immunoSEQ multiplex PCR; TCRdb's copy keeps in-frame clones and lacks some. Found here are about 200,000 clones, around 87% of them singletons; the top ten hold approximately 2%. The sequenced sample was PBMCs. These receptor sequences come from a woman aged 18-35 years in good health and CMV-seronegative.

The J gene is TRBJ2-1, the V gene TRBV5-1; TRBD1 agrees at 11 bases. The CDR3 sequence is 14 residues long. The J segment lost 10 bases and the V segment lost 9 bases, leaving 12 bases of the junction unmatched. CDR1 and CDR2 (germline): SGHRS, YFSETQ. CDR3 sequence: CATRAGTGGFEQFF. DNA for the CDR3: TGCGCCACCAGAGCCGGGACAGGGGGTTTCGAGCAGTTCTTC.

The gene calls are TRBV30 and TRBJ1-1; possibly TRBD1 for D (5 bases). The CDR3 sequence is 12 residues long. The germline V gene has CDR1 GTSNPN and CDR2 SVGIG (reference sequence). Trimming took off 3 bases at V and 0 bases at J, with 5 bases between the two ends. Here the CDR3 reads CAWRGVNTEAFF. The CDR3 coding sequence is TGTGCCTGGAGAGGGGTGAACACTGAAGCTTTCTTT.

The table lists this clone with a count of one. This chain links TRBV19 with TRBJ1-5; D is ambiguous. V lost 8 bases, J lost 3 bases, and 14 bases lay in between. The V gene's germline CDR1 is LNHDA and CDR2 SQIVND (reference sequence). This CDR3 is 14 amino acids long. The CDR3 reads CASWHRGHNQPQHF. The CDR3 DNA is TGTGCCAGTTGGCATCGGGGTCACAATCAGCCCCAGCATTTT.

In its sample, this clone was seen once. An end of the junction differs from the germline gene, which may be a read error. The genes are TRBV6-5 and TRBJ2-1, with D possibly matching TRBD2 (6 bases). Germline lookup yields CDR1 MNHEY and CDR2 SVGAGI. CDR3 length: 14 amino acids. CDR3 sequence: CASSPGLDYNERFF. The CDR3 coding sequence is TGTGCCAGCAGCCCGGGACTGGACTACAATGAGCGGTTCTTC.

The chain employs TRBV6-5 and TRBJ2-1; 8 positions agree with TRBD2. This CDR3 has 15 amino acids. Germline CDR1 reads MNHEY; CDR2 reads SVGAGI. The J segment lost 2 bases and the V segment lost 5 bases, leaving 5 bases of the junction unmatched. This CDR3 is CASSLSGGPYNEQFF. CDR3 coding DNA: TGTGCCAGCAGTCTCAGCGGGGGACCCTACAATGAGCAGTTCTTC.

The V call is TRBV29-1, the J call TRBJ2-2; 10 bases are a match to TRBD2. V shed 2 bases and J 6 bases; nucleotides not matched to a gene: 12. The CDR3 has 17 amino acids. In germline, CDR1 is SQVTM, CDR2 ANQGSEA. The CDR3 spells CSVEPSSAGGDSGELFF. The CDR3 DNA follows: TGCAGCGTTGAACCTAGCTCAGCGGGGGGGGACTCCGGGGAGCTGTTTTTT.

CDR3 DNA: TGTGCCAGCCGTTACACGCAGGCAAGCTCCTACGAGCAGTACTTC. It codes for CASRYTQASSYEQYF. The genes are TRBV27 and TRBJ2-7; D remains unclear. V lost 8 bases and J 0 bases, leaving 17 bases between the germline ends. CDR3 length: 15 amino acids. Germline values: CDR1 MNHEY, CDR2 SMNVEV (reference sequence).

The chain employs TRBV18 and TRBJ2-5; 8 bases fit TRBD2. CDR1 KGHSH and CDR2 LQKENI come from the germline V gene. Germline trimming cut 0 bases from V and 3 bases from J; bases unmatched to any gene: 21. This CDR3 has 21 residues. The CDR3 is CASSPPNIRSGGPGREETQYF. Written as DNA, the CDR3 is TGTGCCAGCTCACCACCGAATATCAGGAGCGGGGGCCCAGGTCGAGAAGAGACCCAGTACTTC.

The chain employs TRBV19 and TRBJ1-1; 7 nucleotides align to TRBD1. Germline lookup yields CDR1 LNHDA and CDR2 SQIVND (reference sequence). Trimming removed 11 bases from V and 8 bases from J; junction bases left unmatched: 8. The CDR3 contains 11 residues. The CDR3 here is CAGKTGREAFF. CDR3 bases: TGTGCCGGGAAGACAGGGCGAGAAGCTTTCTTT.

The V and J genes are TRBV30 and TRBJ2-2; 8 nucleotides match TRBD1. The CDR3 runs to 13 residues. Trimming removed 5 bases from V and 5 bases from J; junction bases left unmatched: 4. Per the germline V gene, CDR1 is GTSNPN and CDR2 is SVGIG (reference sequence). The CDR3 coding sequence is TGTGCCTGGGCTGGACAGGGAACCGGGGAGCTGTTTTTT. This encodes CAWAGQGTGELFF.